This entry concerns a single T cell receptor (beta chain). Its antigen remains undetermined. One end of the junction is discordant with germline, which a read error may explain. Looking up the germline V gene yields CDR1 SQVTM and CDR2 ANQGSEA. The cysteine opens and the phenylalanine closes a CDR3 of 11 amino acids. Only CDR3 DNA is held: 33 bases, read in frame from base 1. These data are taken from a study of CD8+CD57+ T cells in acquired aplastic anemia (dated by TCRdb to the late 2010s). For the study in its entirety: A mean of approximately 3 ug of DNA, ranging from roughly 0.19 to 27.4 ug, was extracted from sorted CD4+ and CD8+ cells. Mean read counts for healthy donor samples were about 9.8 million for CD4+ cells and about 12 million for CD8+ cells. The research as a whole found: About 30 CD8+ CDR3 sequences were found in both patients and controls but appeared to be highly expressed in patients and within the immunodominant clones of the patients. Patients and healthy controls showed no significant difference in CD8+ Simpson's diversity (P=0.060).

TCR repertoires of sorted CD4+ and CD8+ blood T cells from severe aplastic anemia patients and healthy subjects were deep-sequenced in the study. Ficoll-Paque density gradient centrifugation was used to isolate peripheral blood mononuclear cells. Before DNA extraction, CD4+ and CD8+ T cells were sorted with FACS or magnetic beads. TCR beta VDJ combination and CDR3 sequence profiling used genomic DNA as the template. An Illumina HiSeq 2000 was used for TCR repertoire sequencing. Regarding the original processing steps: TRBV/TRBJ rearrangement plots, CDR3 size and DJ length profiles, and Simpson's diversity index were used to assess repertoires. The most abundant DNA sequence in the deep sequencing data was taken as the immunodominant clone. CDR3 amino acid sequences were screened for sharing across subjects and compared with published repertoires and the VDJdb database. The raw public reads went through TCRdb reprocessing: fastp at Q25, MiXCR clone calling, in-frame beta chains kept. Each entry is one CDR3 protein sequence, shown with its most common DNA and genes. TCRdb, not the original authors, processed these V and J calls. This sample holds 95,000 to 120,000 distinct CDR3 sequences; around 53% were observed only once. The biggest ten clones account for around a third of the sample.

The rearrangement combines TRBV29-1 with TRBJ2-7, with 7 bases aligning to TRBD2. Source material: sorted CD4+, CD8+, or CD8+CD57+ T cells (not recorded which) from PBMCs. The origin of this receptor is a human donor in good health, serving as a control. The CDR3 loop reads CSVETSDERYF. The nucleotides read TGCAGCGTTGAAACTAGCGACGAGCGGTACTTC.